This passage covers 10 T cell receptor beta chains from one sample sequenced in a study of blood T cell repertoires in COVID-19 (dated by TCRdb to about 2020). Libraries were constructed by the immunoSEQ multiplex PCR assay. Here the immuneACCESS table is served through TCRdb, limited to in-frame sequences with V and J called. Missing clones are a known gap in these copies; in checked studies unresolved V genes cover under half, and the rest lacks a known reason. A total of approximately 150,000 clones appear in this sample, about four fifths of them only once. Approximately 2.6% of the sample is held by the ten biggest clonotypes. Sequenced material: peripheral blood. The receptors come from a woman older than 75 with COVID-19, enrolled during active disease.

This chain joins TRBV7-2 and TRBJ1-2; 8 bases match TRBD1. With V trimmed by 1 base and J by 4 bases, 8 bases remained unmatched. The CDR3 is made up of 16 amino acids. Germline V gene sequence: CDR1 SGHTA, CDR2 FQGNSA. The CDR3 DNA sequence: TGTGCCAGCAGCTTAGGGAAGGGGGACAGGATCTATGGCTACACCTTC. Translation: CASSLGKGDRIYGYTF.

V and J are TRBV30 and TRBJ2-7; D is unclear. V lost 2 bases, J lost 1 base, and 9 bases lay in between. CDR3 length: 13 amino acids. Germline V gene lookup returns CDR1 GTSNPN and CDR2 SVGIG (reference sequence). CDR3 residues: CAWSFRFSYEQYF. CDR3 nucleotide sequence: TGTGCCTGGAGTTTCAGGTTTTCCTACGAGCAGTACTTC.

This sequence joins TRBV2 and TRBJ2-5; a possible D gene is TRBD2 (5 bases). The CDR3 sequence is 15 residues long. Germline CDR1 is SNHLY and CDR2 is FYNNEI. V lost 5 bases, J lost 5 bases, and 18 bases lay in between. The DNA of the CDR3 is TGTGCCAGCAGTCGCCGAGGGCTTCCTGGGGAGACCCAGTACTTC. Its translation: CASSRRGLPGETQYF.

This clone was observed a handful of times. The CDR3 protein is CASRSSWHGGYSNQPQHF. CDR3 in DNA: TGTGCCAGCAGGAGCTCGTGGCACGGGGGGTATAGCAATCAGCCCCAGCATTTT. The chain recombines TRBV2 with TRBJ1-5; TRBD1 is a possible D gene (5 bases). V was pared by 6 bases and J by 0 bases, with 21 bases between. The CDR3 spans 18 residues. CDR1 SNHLY and CDR2 FYNNEI come from the germline V gene.

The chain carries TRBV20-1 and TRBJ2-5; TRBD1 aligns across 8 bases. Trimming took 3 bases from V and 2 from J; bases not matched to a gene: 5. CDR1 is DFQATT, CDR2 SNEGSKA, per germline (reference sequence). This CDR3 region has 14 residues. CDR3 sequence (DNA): TGCAGTGCTAGTTTGGGACAGGCTCAAGAGACCCAGTACTTC. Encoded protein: CSASLGQAQETQYF.

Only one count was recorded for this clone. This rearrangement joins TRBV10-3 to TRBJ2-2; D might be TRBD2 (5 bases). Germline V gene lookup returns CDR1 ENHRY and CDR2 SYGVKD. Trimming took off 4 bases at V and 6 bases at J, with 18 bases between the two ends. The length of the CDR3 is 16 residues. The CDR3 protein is CAISVALALGAGELFF. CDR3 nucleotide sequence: TGTGCCATCAGTGTAGCTTTGGCCCTCGGGGCCGGGGAGCTGTTTTTT.

The CDR3 DNA is TGTGCCAGCTCACTAACATCCAGGGGCTATGGCTACACCTTC. This sequence encodes CASSLTSRGYGYTF. V is TRBV18 and J is TRBJ1-2; D is perhaps TRBD1 (6 bases). Trimming cost V 4 bases and J 4 bases, with 13 bases left between them. CDR1 is KGHSH and CDR2 is LQKENI in the germline V gene. This CDR3 comprises 14 residues.

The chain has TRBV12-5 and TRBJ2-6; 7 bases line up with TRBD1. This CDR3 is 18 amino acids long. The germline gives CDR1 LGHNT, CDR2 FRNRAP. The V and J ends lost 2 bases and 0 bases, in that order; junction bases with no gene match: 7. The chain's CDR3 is CASGLTGQAVSGANVLTF. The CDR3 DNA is TGTGCTAGTGGTTTGACTGGACAGGCCGTCTCTGGGGCCAACGTCCTGACTTTC.

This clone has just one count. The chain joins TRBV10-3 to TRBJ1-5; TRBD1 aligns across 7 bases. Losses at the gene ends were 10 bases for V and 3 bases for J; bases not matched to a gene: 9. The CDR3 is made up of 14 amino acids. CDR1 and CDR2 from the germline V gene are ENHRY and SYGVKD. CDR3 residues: CATTRDSLNQPQHF. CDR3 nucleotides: TGTGCCACGACCCGGGACAGCCTCAATCAGCCCCAGCATTTT.

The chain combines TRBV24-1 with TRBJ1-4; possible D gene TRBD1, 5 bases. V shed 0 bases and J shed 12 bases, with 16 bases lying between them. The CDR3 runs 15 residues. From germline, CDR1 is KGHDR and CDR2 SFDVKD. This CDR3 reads CATSDLRIGQRQLFF. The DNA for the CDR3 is TGTGCCACCAGTGATTTGCGAATTGGACAAAGGCAACTGTTTTTT.